These T cell receptor beta chains were read from a single sample in a study of cytomegalovirus exposure and HLA in healthy donors. The protocol was immunoSEQ multiplex PCR, while the TCRdb copy is restricted to in-frame clones and leaves out a portion. The sample lists 200,000 or so clones, roughly 84% occurring once. Sequencing was done on a sample of PBMCs. These receptors were obtained from a woman aged 18-35 years in good health and CMV-seropositive. Each CDR3 is given with its conserved first and last residue. Fields, in order: J gene, V gene, CDR3 protein.

TRBJ2-5 TRBV30 CAWSNGQGTQYF
TRBJ2-5 TRBV7-9 CASSLELTIEETQYF
TRBJ1-2 TRBV5-5 CASSQDSYGYTF
TRBJ2-7 TRBV6-1 CASSEVPVNSYEQYF
TRBJ2-3 TRBV9 CASSASGTGPAEDTQYF
TRBJ2-3 TRBV4-2 CASSQDFGLATDTQYF
TRBJ2-5 TRBV30 CAWSPRGGLNQETQYF
TRBJ1-1 TRBV25-1 CASSDARSGDTEAFF
TRBJ2-7 TRBV30 CAWRTSGYSYEQYF
TRBJ2-2 TRBV27 CASSRLDTGELFF
TRBJ2-7 TRBV5-1 CASSLGGVDYEQYF
TRBJ1-2 TRBV28 CASSSVTGGVGYTF
TRBJ2-2 TRBV28 CASSFETGSTGELFF
TRBJ2-3 TRBV5-4 CASSYEGTDTQYF
TRBJ1-2 TRBV28 CASSFRTGDFYYGYTF
TRBJ1-2 TRBV5-6 CASSLTANYGYTF